A single sample is the source of the 19 T cell receptor beta chains below, sequenced in a study of post-analysis software for immune sequencing data. Study-wide results and caveats: TRBV5-6, TRBV5-1 and TRBV20-1 were among roughly 5 TRBV segments more frequent in patients than controls.

No antigen has been identified for these receptors. Carried by the TCR beta cDNA libraries were unique molecular identifiers. TCRdb analysed the PCR reads with MiXCR anew, one entry per CDR3 protein. The table lists hundreds of thousands of distinct CDR3 sequences, 25% to 30% of them singletons. The sequencing input was blood. These receptor sequences come from a girl aged 5-17 years with multiple sclerosis.

The chain has TRBV13 and TRBJ2-1, with 12 bases identical to TRBD2. The J segment lost 6 bases and the V segment lost 4 bases, leaving 7 bases of the junction unmatched. CDR3 length equals 16 residues. Germline V gene data show CDR1 as PRHDT and CDR2 as FYEKMQ (reference sequence). The CDR3 region has the DNA TGTGCCAGCAGCTCTCTAGCGGGAGGGCCGGGCAATGAGCAGTTCTTC. It yields the protein CASSSLAGGPGNEQFF.

This clonotype was recorded at least ten times. V is TRBV10-3 and J is TRBJ2-3, with TRBD1 as a possible D gene (5 bases). V lost 2 bases and J lost 1, with 22 bases in between. Germline CDR1 and CDR2: ENHRY and SYGVKD. The CDR3 runs to 19 residues. The DNA of the CDR3 is TGTGCCATCAGTGAGCGTTTACGACATATGACAGTCGGCACAGATACGCAGTATTTT. This encodes CAISERLRHMTVGTDTQYF.

The chain couples TRBV7-2 to TRBJ1-5; D is uncertain. The germline V and J ends were trimmed by 0 bases and 6 bases, with 12 bases remaining between them. The CDR3 runs to 15 residues. Germline lookup yields CDR1 SGHTA and CDR2 FQGNSA. The CDR3 DNA is TGTGCCAGCAGCTTAGCATCTGCAGGCGGTCAGCCCCAGCATTTT. It is translated as CASSLASAGGQPQHF.

This sequence joins TRBV6-1 and TRBJ1-4; tentatively, D is TRBD1 (6 bases). CDR3 length: 17 amino acids. Germline assignment: CDR1 MNHNS and CDR2 SASEGT. V was cut by 0 bases and J by 4 bases, with 15 bases left in between. CDR3 coding DNA: TGTGCCAGCAGTGAAGCGGGGTGGACAGCCCATAATGAAAAACTGTTTTTT. Translating gives CASSEAGWTAHNEKLFF.

About this clonotype itself: A read error is possible here, since a much larger clone lies one base away. The chain joins TRBV24-1 to TRBJ2-5; possibly TRBD2 for D (6 bases). CDR1 is KGHDR, CDR2 SFDVKD, per germline. The CDR3 is 12 amino acids. V gave up 1 base and J gave up 9 bases, with 8 bases separating them. The CDR3 region has the DNA TGTGCCACCAGTGATTTCGGGGAGGCCCAGTACTTC. It yields the protein CATSDFGEAQYF.

V usage is TRBV14 and J usage is TRBJ1-1; the match to TRBD1 covers 7 bases. The length of the CDR3 is 18 residues. CDR1 and CDR2 (germline): SGHDN, FVKESK. The trim removed 2 bases at V and 0 bases at J, leaving 12 bases unmatched. The CDR3: CASSQLPRQGPMNTEAFF. DNA for the CDR3: TGTGCCAGCAGCCAACTACCGAGACAGGGACCCATGAACACTGAAGCTTTCTTT.

This clonotype was counted between two and nine times. The rearrangement joins TRBV20-1 to TRBJ2-7, with 8 bases identical to TRBD1. This CDR3 comprises 13 residues. Germline lookup yields CDR1 DFQATT and CDR2 SNEGSKA (reference sequence). Trimming took 4 bases from V and 1 from J; bases not matched to a gene: 3. The CDR3 protein is CSATGTGSYEQYF. In DNA form, the CDR3 reads TGCAGTGCTACAGGGACAGGATCCTACGAGCAGTACTTC.

This clonotype was counted ten times or more. This chain uses TRBV5-1 with TRBJ1-4, with a possible D match to TRBD1 (5 bases). CDR1 is SGHRS, CDR2 YFSETQ, per germline. The CDR3 has 12 amino acids. The V and J ends lost 2 bases and 8 bases respectively, with 7 bases between them. CDR3 residues: CASSFRGEKLFF. DNA for the CDR3: TGCGCCAGCAGCTTTCGGGGGGAAAAACTGTTTTTT.

The chain carries TRBV7-2 and TRBJ2-5; D may be TRBD1 (6 bases). The CDR3 loop spans 14 amino acids. V gave up 6 bases and J gave up 5 bases, with 16 bases separating them. Germline CDR1 and CDR2: SGHTA and FQGNSA. The chain's CDR3 is CASRQGGVSETQYF. As DNA, the CDR3 is TGTGCCAGCAGACAGGGCGGTGTATCGGAGACCCAGTACTTC.

The table lists this clonotype with a few counts. The chain couples TRBV11-2 to TRBJ2-7; 11 nucleotides match TRBD2. The germline CDR1 and CDR2 sequences are SGHAT and FQNNGV. CDR3 length: 18 amino acids. V lost 0 bases, J lost 4 bases, and 11 bases stayed unmatched. The CDR3 reads CASSLDLAGGLTYYEQYF. The DNA for the CDR3 is TGTGCCAGCAGCTTAGACCTAGCGGGAGGCCTTACCTATTACGAGCAGTACTTC. The variable domain in full, completed from reference TRBV11-2 and TRBJ2-7, reads EAGVAQSPRYKIIEKRQSVAFWCNPISGHATLYWYQQILGQGPKLLIQFQNNGVVDDSQLPKDRFSAERLKGVDSTLKIQPAKLEDSAVYLCASSLDLAGGLTYYEQYFGPGTRLTVT.

The chain is built from TRBV3-1 and TRBJ2-3; 15 bases fit TRBD2. Germline V gene lookup returns CDR1 LGHDT and CDR2 YNNKEL (reference sequence). The CDR3 extends over 18 amino acids. The trim removed 1 base at V and 6 bases at J, leaving 8 bases unmatched. The CDR3, as DNA: TGTGCCAGCAGCCAAGCCGGACTAGCGGGAGGGCGTTGGGATACGCAGTATTTT. Its translation is CASSQAGLAGGRWDTQYF.

This clonotype turned up a few times. Relative to the germline gene, one junction end is altered; a read error may explain this. The chain combines TRBV5-1 with TRBJ2-3; the D is unclear. Germline loops: CDR1 SGHRS, CDR2 YFSETQ. This CDR3 is built from 14 residues. CDR3 in amino acids: CASGFFGRADTQYF. CDR3 DNA sequence: TGCGCCAGCGGCTTTTTCGGAAGGGCAGATACGCAGTATTTT.

The V gene is TRBV7-2, the J gene TRBJ1-2, with a tentative D call TRBD1 (5 bases). The CDR3 runs 16 residues. V was pared by 5 bases and J by 6 bases, with 22 bases between. The germline V gene encodes CDR1 SGHTA and CDR2 FQGNSA. The CDR3 coding sequence is TGTGCCAGCAGCCCCCAGGGAGCAAATAAGAGACATGGCTACACCTTC. Amino acid sequence: CASSPQGANKRHGYTF.

This clonotype was recorded a few times. V gene TRBV5-1 combines with J gene TRBJ1-1; D remains unclear. V was shortened by 5 bases and J by 3 bases, with 11 bases between the two germline ends. In germline, CDR1 is SGHRS, CDR2 YFSETQ. This CDR3 is 13 amino acids long. The CDR3 nucleotides are TGCGCCAGCAGATACGGAATTGACACTGAAGCTTTCTTT. Its protein product is CASRYGIDTEAFF.

The CDR3 protein is CASSLTTGKGWNSPLHF. CDR3 coding DNA: TGTGCCAGCAGCTTGACCACAGGGAAGGGGTGGAATTCACCCCTCCACTTT. This chain connects TRBV7-8 to TRBJ1-6, with a weak D call TRBD1 (6 bases). CDR1 SGHVS and CDR2 FQNEAQ come from the germline V gene. The CDR3 spans 17 residues. V lost 3 bases and J 7 bases, leaving 19 bases between the germline ends.

Note on this clonotype: The junction departs from the called germline gene at one end, perhaps through a read error. The gene calls are TRBV7-2 and TRBJ2-1; D gene ambiguous. The germline CDR1 and CDR2 sequences are SGHTA and FQGNSA. CDR3 length: 17 amino acids. The CDR3 spells CVSSLAFGTNSYNEQFF. CDR3 coding DNA: TGTGTCAGCAGCTTAGCATTCGGCACAAACTCCTACAATGAGCAGTTCTTC.

In this sample, this clonotype turned up a few times. The chain couples TRBV9 to TRBJ2-1; perhaps D is TRBD1 or TRBD2 (6 bases each). Germline V lookup: CDR1 SGDLS, CDR2 YYNGEE. Deletions cut 4 bases from V and 8 bases from J, with 16 bases between. The CDR3 totals 14 residues. CDR3 DNA: TGTGCCAGCAGCCCCCGGGGGCCCCTGGATGAGCAGTTCTTC. It is translated as CASSPRGPLDEQFF.

The sample holds a few counts of this clonotype. The genes are TRBV7-2 and TRBJ1-6; no clear D gene. CDR1 and CDR2 (germline): SGHTA, FQGNSA. The CDR3 spans 15 residues. Trimming took 3 bases from V and 5 from J, leaving 11 bases between them. CDR3 nucleotide sequence: TGTGCCAGCAGCTTTAGCCCCGGAAATAATTCACCCCTCCACTTT. Its translation: CASSFSPGNNSPLHF.

The chain joins TRBV3-1 to TRBJ1-5; D ambiguous. The CDR3 loop spans 17 amino acids. From germline, CDR1 is LGHDT and CDR2 YNNKEL (reference sequence). The V and J ends lost 2 bases and 1 base respectively, with 15 bases between them. In nucleotides, the CDR3 is TGTGCCAGCAGCCAACGCCCAACTGGATGGAGCAATCAGCCCCAGCATTTT. Translation gives CASSQRPTGWSNQPQHF.